The 16 T cell receptor beta chains listed next were all sequenced from one sample in a study of blood T cell repertoires in COVID-19. The table came from immunoSEQ multiplex PCR; TCRdb's copy has only in-frame clones and leaves some out. The repertoire holds hundreds of thousands of clones, with around 87% as singletons. The material sequenced was PBMCs or T cells enriched from blood (not recorded which). The source of these receptors is a young man who had recovered from COVID-19.

This chain links TRBV7-8 with TRBJ1-4; D call uncertain. Trimming took off 5 bases at V and 8 bases at J, with 15 bases between the two ends. The germline V gene encodes CDR1 SGHVS and CDR2 FQNEAQ. The CDR3 totals 14 residues. The CDR3 sequence: CASSEEVSGEKLFF. The DNA of the CDR3 is TGTGCCAGCAGCGAAGAGGTCTCGGGAGAAAAACTGTTTTTT.

The chain joins TRBV4-1 to TRBJ2-2; D may be TRBD1 (5 bases). This CDR3 is 15 amino acids long. V lost 5 bases and J 1 base, leaving 11 bases between the germline ends. Germline assignment: CDR1 MGHRA and CDR2 YSYEKL. The CDR3 spells CASSFRVLNTGELFF. The CDR3 region has the DNA TGCGCCAGCAGCTTCAGGGTTTTGAACACCGGGGAGCTGTTTTTT.

V is TRBV7-2 and J is TRBJ2-1; the match to TRBD2 covers 7 bases. With 5 bases clipped from V and 5 bases from J, the junction kept 15 bases outside the gene matches. CDR1 and CDR2 (germline): SGHTA, FQGNSA. The CDR3 is made up of 17 amino acids. DNA of the CDR3: TGTGCCAGCAGCCCTATCCTTGGCGGGAGAGGGAACAATGAGCAGTTCTTC. This translates into CASSPILGGRGNNEQFF.

This clone is a singleton in its sample. Additional DNA sequences in this sample encode the identical CDR3. V is TRBV2 and J is TRBJ1-5, with D perhaps matching TRBD1 (5 bases). Germline V gene data show CDR1 as SNHLY and CDR2 as FYNNEI. With 2 bases removed from V and 0 bases from J, the gap between germline ends came to 11 bases. The CDR3 spans 16 residues. The CDR3 coding sequence is TGTGCCAGCAGTGAACAGGGTCGGAGTAGCAATCAGCCCCAGCATTTT. Protein product: CASSEQGRSSNQPQHF.

The gene calls are TRBV27 and TRBJ2-7; TRBD2 is a possible D gene (6 bases). Germline CDR1 reads MNHEY; CDR2 reads SMNVEV (reference sequence). V was cut by 6 bases and J by 4 bases, with 19 bases left in between. The CDR3 sequence is 15 residues long. The CDR3 loop is CASSNRGGLYYEQYF. The DNA for the CDR3 is TGTGCCAGCAGCAACCGGGGAGGCCTCTATTACGAGCAGTACTTC.

J is TRBJ1-4 and V is TRBV10-2; 8 nucleotides align to TRBD1. Germline assignment: CDR1 WSHSY and CDR2 SAAADI. Unmatched junction bases numbered 5, after V lost 2 bases and J lost 6 bases. This CDR3 has 15 residues. CDR3 region: CASSEKGQGDEKLFF. The CDR3 bases are TGCGCCAGCAGTGAGAAAGGACAGGGCGATGAAAAACTGTTTTTT.

A remark on this clone: The same CDR3 arises from other DNA sequences in this sample as well. V usage is TRBV3-1 (or the pseudogene TRBV3-2) and J usage is TRBJ1-2, with D unclear. The V and J ends lost 1 base and 8 bases respectively, with 8 bases between them. Germline values: CDR1 LGHDT, CDR2 YNNKEL (reference sequence). The CDR3 contains 12 residues. In nucleotides, the CDR3 is TGTGCCAGCAGCCAAGGAACCAGGGGCTACACCTTC. It is translated as CASSQGTRGYTF.

The chain employs TRBV7-9 and TRBJ2-7; D unclear. This CDR3 spans 10 amino acids. Trimming left V 5 bases short and J 5 bases short, with 4 bases between. Germline V gene lookup returns CDR1 SEHNR and CDR2 FQNEAQ (reference sequence). Here the CDR3 reads CASSPDEQYF. In nucleotides, the CDR3 is TGTGCCAGCAGCCCGGACGAGCAGTACTTC.

Of note for this clone: Additional DNA sequences in this sample encode the identical CDR3. The chain carries TRBV18 and TRBJ2-2; 8 bases fit TRBD1. Germline V gene sequence: CDR1 KGHSH, CDR2 LQKENI. J was trimmed by 1 base and V by 6 bases; bases with no gene match: 4. The CDR3 is 15 residues long. CDR3 in amino acids: CASSPGTGNTGELFF. Here the CDR3 DNA reads TGTGCCAGCTCCCCCGGGACAGGGAACACCGGGGAGCTGTTTTTT.

This clone was picked up one time. The chain has TRBV7-9 and TRBJ2-1, with a possible D match to TRBD2 (5 bases). Per germline, CDR1 SEHNR and CDR2 FQNEAQ (reference sequence). This CDR3 has 14 residues. Trimming left V 6 bases short and J 3 bases short, with 12 bases between. CDR3 in DNA: TGTGCCAGCAGTTCCCTCGGACTCTACAATGAGCAGTTCTTC. Translating gives CASSSLGLYNEQFF.

The rearrangement uses TRBV9 and TRBJ1-5, with a possible D match to TRBD1 (5 bases). Trimming took 5 bases from V and 5 from J, leaving 11 bases between them. Germline values: CDR1 SGDLS, CDR2 YYNGEE. The CDR3 loop spans 13 amino acids. The CDR3 DNA reads as TGTGCCAGCAGTGTGGGGGGATATCAGCCCCAGCATTTT. It translates to CASSVGGYQPQHF.

J is TRBJ2-5 and V is TRBV9, with 9 positions matching TRBD2. Per the germline V gene, CDR1 is SGDLS and CDR2 is YYNGEE. V was clipped by 0 bases and J by 4 bases; unmatched bases: 4. The CDR3 spans 15 residues. DNA of the CDR3: TGTGCCAGCAGCGTAGCTGCTAGCGGGATAGAGACCCAGTACTTC. This gives the protein CASSVAASGIETQYF. The full variable domain, its missing parts supplied by reference TRBV9 and TRBJ2-5, is DSGVTQTPKHLITATGQRVTLRCSPRSGDLSVYWYQQSLDQGLQFLIQYYNGEERAKGNILERFSAQQFPDLHSELNLSSLELGDSALYFCASSVAASGIETQYFGPGTRLLVL.

The chain recombines TRBV7-8 with TRBJ2-1; 9 bases are shared with TRBD1. CDR3 length: 16 residues. V shed 0 bases, J shed 5 bases, and the junction held 5 bases outside the gene matches. Germline V gives CDR1 SGHVS, CDR2 FQNEAQ. CDR3 protein: CASSLATGGADNEQFF. The CDR3, as DNA: TGTGCCAGCAGCTTAGCGACAGGGGGGGCCGACAATGAGCAGTTCTTC. Full variable domain (outside the CDR3, taken from reference TRBV7-8 and TRBJ2-1): GAGVSQSPRYKVAKRGQDVALRCDPISGHVSLFWYQQALGQGPEFLTYFQNEAQLDKSGLPSDRFFAERPEGSVSTLKIQRTQQEDSAVYLCASSLATGGADNEQFFGPGTRLTVL.

This rearrangement joins TRBV5-4 to TRBJ2-3, with a tentative D call TRBD2 (7 bases). Germline assignment: CDR1 SGHNT and CDR2 YYREEE (reference sequence). The ends were cut back, 4 bases at V and 4 bases at J, with 16 bases in the middle. The CDR3 sequence is 15 residues long. The CDR3 nucleotides are TGTGCCAGCAGCCTGGGAGGGGGTTATTCAGATACGCAGTATTTT. As protein: CASSLGGGYSDTQYF.

The chain joins TRBV28 to TRBJ2-2; maybe TRBD1 (5 bases). Germline CDR1 MDHEN, CDR2 SYDVKM. V dropped 5 bases and J dropped 9 bases, with 13 bases sitting between them. This CDR3 has 13 residues. The chain's CDR3 is CASSRSTGRELFF. As DNA, the CDR3 is TGTGCCAGCAGTCGGTCAACAGGCCGGGAGCTGTTTTTT.

This clone was counted between two and nine times. This chain uses TRBV9 with TRBJ1-2; D may be TRBD1 (6 bases). The germline V gene has CDR1 SGDLS and CDR2 YYNGEE. V lost 2 bases, J lost 6 bases, and 17 bases lay in between. CDR3 size: 15 residues. CDR3 sequence reads: CASSVDRRPAHGYTF. The CDR3 DNA reads as TGTGCCAGCAGCGTCGACAGGCGCCCCGCACATGGCTACACCTTC.